Reported below is one T cell receptor (beta chain). Its antigen is undetermined. In the PCR, 60 Vbeta and 13 Jbeta primers were used. Sequenced by immunoSEQ multiplex PCR; TCRdb stores in-frame clones only, minus some. Of 150,000 to 200,000 clones in the sample, roughly 70% were seen once. These data belong to a study of cytomegalovirus exposure and HLA in healthy donors. Points from the study as a whole: A later analysis showed HLA-associated TCR beta chains outstripping equally common others in clonal expansion. The authors enumerated 180 or so TCR beta chains as linked to cytomegalovirus.

The CDR3 is 11 residues long. Trimming removed 5 bases from V and 3 bases from J, with 4 bases in between. The V gene's germline CDR1 is MNHNY and CDR2 SVGAGI (reference sequence). This sequence originates from a girl aged 5 to 17 in good health and CMV-seronegative. This chain connects TRBV6-6 to TRBJ2-5; D is undetermined. Sequencing was performed on PBMCs. The chain's CDR3 is CASSNKETQYF. CDR3 DNA sequence: TGTGCCAGCAGTAATAAAGAGACCCAGTACTTC.